This TCR beta chain was identified during a study of molecular identifiers for immune sequencing clone quantification. Study-wide results and limits: Detecting spiked Jurkat TCR RNA from one cell among about a million naive cells was reportedly possible.

TCRdb re-called the PCR reads through MiXCR, storing one row per CDR3 protein. The profile shows over 600,000 distinct CDR3 sequences, nearly 20% of them singletons. Per the germline V gene, CDR1 is SEHNR and CDR2 is FQNEAQ (reference sequence). This CDR3 region has 12 residues. Sorted inputs of about 18,000 to 1,100,000 cells, with 10%, 30% or 50% RNA, yielded naive CD8 libraries. For this clonotype: Its antigen remains unknown. Given a much more abundant clone one base away, this may be a read error.

This TCR was sampled from a human donor in good health. Some libraries in this study had Jurkat cell RNA spiked in. This chain joins TRBV7-9 and TRBJ2-6, with TRBD1 as a possible D gene (5 bases). Material for sequencing was naive CD8+ T cells from blood, with Jurkat cell RNA spiked in. As for subset: FACS-sorted CD8+CD4-CCR7+CD45RA+ naive T cells. CDR3 residues: CASQSGANALTF. The DNA of the CDR3 is TGTGCCAGCCAATCTGGGGCCAACGCCCTGACTTTC.